What follows is one TCR beta chain and its context. The antigen it recognizes is unknown. Base quality data are lacking; no much larger clone is found one base away. Each collaborating institution followed its own protocols to collect whole blood in K2EDTA tubes. For TCRbeta analysis, collaborators shipped samples as frozen whole blood, isolated PBMCs, or DNA extracted from either of those sample types. These data belong to a study of blood T cell repertoires in COVID-19 (dated by TCRdb to about 2020). At the level of the whole study: Collaborator samples came from the United States, Italy and Spain and covered acute and convalescent phases of COVID-19. Deeply sampled blood TCRbeta repertoires from subjects exposed to, actively infected with, or recovered from COVID-19 were included in the dataset. A freely available public database, intended as a resource for researchers studying the immune response to SARS-CoV-2, is where the repertoires were released. The prospective study material was composed of cDNA or gDNA derived from T cells, B-cell-depleted T cells, or PBMCs. A de-identified subject ID, COVID-19 status, age in years and sex were almost always included in the sample metadata. Where available, HLA class I and class II types were obtained from metadata supplied by the sample provider rather than from assay-based typing. The samples were drawn from the first 160 participants of the ongoing ImmuneRACE study and from 950 to 1,500 subjects provided by 6 global collaborators. The paper's findings and limits, for the study overall: Clinical and demographic metadata were provided uncurated, with the amount varying by source and participant.

TCRbeta CDR3 regions were amplified from genomic DNA using the immunoSEQ Assay, a bias-controlled multiplex PCR. Processing in the source paper ran as follows. The number of nucleated cells in each sample was estimated by amplification of reference gene primers within the assay. Sequence reads were collapsed and filtered to measure the absolute abundance of every unique TCRbeta CDR3 rearrangement. For each sample, productive Simpson clonality was calculated by taking the square root of Simpson's diversity index across productive rearrangements. The immuneACCESS repertoire file appears here via TCRdb, limited to in-frame rearrangements. These files lack a portion of the clones; in checked studies, under half of the deficit traces to unresolved V genes, and the cause of the others is not known. V and J calls and clone size are those listed in that table; D and trimming were worked out from the DNA. The sample includes 70,000 to 90,000 clones, with roughly 82% observed a single time. The ten largest clonotypes hold around 11% of the sample.

Sequences were obtained from peripheral blood. The TCR comes from a human donor in a cohort sampled during active COVID-19.

The nucleotides are TGTGCCAGCAGCTTGTCGTCGTCTGGGGCCAACGTCCTGACTTTC. This codes for CASSLSSSGANVLTF. This sequence uses TRBV5-5 and TRBJ2-6; a confident D gene designation cannot be given. V was cut back by 1 base and J by 1 base, leaving a gap of 6 bases between them. CDR1 and CDR2, per the germline V gene (reference sequence), are SGHKS and YYEKEE. From the cysteine up to the phenylalanine, the CDR3 has a length of 15 residues. Just CDR3 DNA is preserved here, 45 bases in frame from base 1. The CDR3 plus the reference TRBV5-5 and TRBJ2-6 genes for the other parts give the full variable domain: DAGVTQSPTHLIKTRGQQVTLRCSPISGHKSVSWYQQVLGQGPQFIFQYYEKEERGRGNFPDRFSARQFPNYSSELNVNALLLGDSALYLCASSLSSSGANVLTFGAGSRLTVL.